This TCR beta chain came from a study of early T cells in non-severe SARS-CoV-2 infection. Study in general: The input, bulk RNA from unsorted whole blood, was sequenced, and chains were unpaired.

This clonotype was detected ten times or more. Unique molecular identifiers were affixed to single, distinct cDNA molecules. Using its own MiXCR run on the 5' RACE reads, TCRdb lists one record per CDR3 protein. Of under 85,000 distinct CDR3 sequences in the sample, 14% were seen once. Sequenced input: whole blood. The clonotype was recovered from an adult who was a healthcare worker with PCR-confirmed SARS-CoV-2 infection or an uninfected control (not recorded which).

Here the CDR3 reads CSARDRRGLSQPQHF. The CDR3, as DNA: TGCAGTGCTAGAGATCGCAGGGGGCTTAGTCAGCCCCAGCATTTT. The chain joins TRBV20-1 to TRBJ1-5, with 8 nucleotides matching TRBD1. Germline V gives CDR1 DFQATT, CDR2 SNEGSKA (reference sequence). The CDR3 length is 15 residues. Trimming cost V 0 bases and J 6 bases; bases outside gene matches: 7.